A selection of T cell receptor beta chains follows, all from one sample in a study of response to subunit inactivated influenza vaccine. One entry per CDR3 protein results from TCRdb running MiXCR on the RT-PCR reads. This table holds hundreds of thousands of distinct CDR3 sequences, around a sixth found once. Sequences were derived from PBMCs from blood, sampled more than 4 days after vaccination. All receptors come from a man aged 50-60 years who received an inactivated influenza vaccine. Both conserved end residues are part of each CDR3. Some rows have no size entry. The others give once, few or many, or a class for an expanded clone.

abundance	j_gene	v_gene	CDR3aa
NA	TRBJ2-7	TRBV28	CASSPGFRGYEQYF
NA	TRBJ1-2	TRBV12-3/TRBV12-4	CASYSPLTGLYGYTF
NA	TRBJ2-7	TRBV7-9	CASSLVSGSGSYEQYF
NA	TRBJ2-1	TRBV12-3/TRBV12-4	CASTLTDSSYNEQFF
NA	TRBJ2-1	TRBV20-1	CSATTVLAGVYNEQFF
NA	TRBJ2-7	TRBV7-2	CASRSTGTAIYEQYF
many	TRBJ2-7	TRBV20-1	CSARAGTLPTQYF
once	TRBJ1-4	TRBV5-1	CASSAEGQGEKLFF
NA	TRBJ2-6	TRBV6-2/TRBV6-3	CASSPADRGLSGANVLTF
NA	TRBJ2-4	TRBV7-9	CASSSGTRNIQYF
NA	TRBJ1-5	TRBV3-1	CASSQEGVGGNQPQHF
NA	TRBJ2-3	TRBV9	CASSVARRGSLADTQYF
few	TRBJ2-3	TRBV6-2/TRBV6-3	CASSQGLAFTDTQYF
NA	TRBJ2-7	TRBV6-2/TRBV6-3	CASSYYATSEQYF
NA	TRBJ2-2	TRBV7-9	CASSPTPLAGAGELFF
few	TRBJ1-6	TRBV5-1	CASSIGGGQGDSPLHF
NA	TRBJ1-6	TRBV6-1	CATTPTRHNSPLHF
NA	TRBJ2-1	TRBV12-3/TRBV12-4	CASNRQGAVGNEQFF
NA	TRBJ2-1	TRBV20-1	CSALSAGAGGNEQFF
NA	TRBJ2-1	TRBV25-1	CASGVGNEQFF
few	TRBJ1-6	TRBV12-3/TRBV12-4	CASSLAQQLPLHF
many	TRBJ2-1	TRBV6-2/TRBV6-3	CASKTLSSYNEQFF
few	TRBJ1-4	TRBV5-5	CASSRQGVIDEKLFF
many	TRBJ1-4	TRBV28	CASIPRRGKVITNEKLFF
few	TRBJ1-4	TRBV5-1	CASSLDGSTTNEKLFF
many	TRBJ2-1	TRBV20-1	CSAKPGTAIYNEQFF
NA	TRBJ2-3	TRBV10-3	CAIHRTSTDTQYF
few	TRBJ1-5	TRBV2	CASRGDRVDQPQHF
NA	TRBJ2-6	TRBV4-2	CASSQEGTGAGANVLTF
few	TRBJ2-7	TRBV10-3	CATRTGSNEQYF
many	TRBJ2-2	TRBV6-1	CAIRQGNTGELFF
NA	TRBJ1-2	TRBV12-3/TRBV12-4	CASSLSPTGGYGYTF
NA	TRBJ1-5	TRBV30	CAWGETGVGQPQHF
NA	TRBJ2-3	TRBV6-5	CASSYSSRATDTQYF
NA	TRBJ2-1	TRBV20-1	CSARDFGGGHNEQFF
few	TRBJ1-1	TRBV11-1	CASSAFPDRGRTGTEAFF
few	TRBJ2-5	TRBV6-2/TRBV6-3	CASSSDRVISETQYF
NA	TRBJ2-3	TRBV24-1	CATSDPNRGPTQYF
NA	TRBJ2-6	TRBV28	CASSSLTVAGANVLTF
NA	TRBJ2-1	TRBV3-1	CASSQQADVREQFF
NA	TRBJ2-7	TRBV12-3/TRBV12-4	CASREDSAYEQYF
many	TRBJ2-5	TRBV29-1	CSVDGWAEETQYF
once	TRBJ2-1	TRBV12-3/TRBV12-4	CASGGLAGSFGNEQFF
NA	TRBJ2-3	TRBV12-3/TRBV12-4	CASSRARRGGLPDTQYF
NA	TRBJ2-7	TRBV20-1	CSARGLAGEQYF
NA	TRBJ1-5	TRBV10-3	CAISEAGTSNQPQHF
many	TRBJ2-1	TRBV12-3/TRBV12-4	CASSLRLPSYNEQFF
few	TRBJ2-7	TRBV4-2	CASSQDLATSYEQYF
many	TRBJ2-1	TRBV20-1	CSANLAGASSYNEQFF